This T cell receptor beta chain emerged from a study of shared clonotypes between healthy human individuals. At deep level, the assay was performed. For sorted subsets, 150 to 200 ng DNA per replicate equaled about 30,000 T cell genomes. Data came from immunoSEQ multiplex PCR; TCRdb stores just in-frame clones and leaves some out. The sample yields over 2,000,000 clones, just over 90% seen once. Terminally differentiated effector memory CD45RA+ cells were excluded by CCR7 positive selection of CD45RO-negative cells. Study findings and constraints: Only a few donors were included, so the genetic and exposure-history diversity represented was limited. Despite large depth, rarefaction showed incomplete sorted-subset sequencing.

The V and J ends lost 0 bases and 5 bases respectively, with 14 bases between them. Germline V gene sequence: CDR1 MNHEY, CDR2 SMNVEV (reference sequence). CDR3 length equals 16 residues. In regard to this clone: Its antigen is not known.

The chain links TRBV27 to TRBJ2-1; perhaps TRBD2 as D (5 bases). Sequencing was carried out using naive CD8+ T cells from PBMCs. The clonotype originates from a man younger than 35 in good health. Some clones in this sample may be carry-over from other donors' samples. DNA of the CDR3: TGTGCCAGCAGTTTATCACCGGGGTCTGGAGACAATGAGCAGTTCTTC. It yields the protein CASSLSPGSGDNEQFF.